This TCR beta chain was sequenced in a study of immune reconstitution after stem cell transplant in scleroderma. TCRdb fed the RT-PCR reads into MiXCR, producing one record per CDR3 protein. Of 5,000 or so distinct CDR3 sequences detected, approximately 8.5% appear once; the ten largest clones hold 4% to 5%. Germline values: CDR1 SQVTM, CDR2 ANQGSEA. The CDR3 is made up of 14 amino acids. Trimming removed 6 bases from V and 4 bases from J; junction bases left unmatched: 8. This TCR was recovered from a male donor with systemic sclerosis. The V call is TRBV29-1, the J call TRBJ1-4, with TRBD1 identical over 7 bases. The sample was gathered before or after autologous hematopoietic stem cell transplantation (not recorded which). CDR3 in amino acids: CSVGRNRGNEKLFF. CDR3 bases: TGCAGCGTGGGCCGGAACAGGGGTAATGAAAAACTGTTTTTT.